This TCR beta chain was sequenced during a study of shared clonotypes between healthy human individuals. Study conclusions and caveats: Clonotypes not shared had lower generation probabilities than those common to all four donors.

TCRdb keeps only in-frame clones here, not all; method: immunoSEQ multiplex PCR. Seen here are some 1.1 million clones, 70% to 85% observed once, and the top ten hold approximately 0.95%. Regarding this clone: Its cognate antigen is unknown.

The CDR3 runs to 16 residues. Germline-derived CDR1 and CDR2 are SGHDT and YYEEEE. The ends were cut back, 4 bases at V and 1 base at J, with 16 bases in the middle. This clonotype originated in a man aged 18-30 years in good health. Some clones in this sample may be carry-over from other donors' samples. Material for sequencing was memory CD4+ T cells from PBMCs. Subset defined: CD45RA-negative fraction. This chain joins TRBV5-6 and TRBJ2-3; D is uncertain. As DNA, the CDR3 is TGTGCCAGCAGCCATGGAGAAGGAGCACGCACAGATACGCAGTATTTT. This encodes CASSHGEGARTDTQYF.